The source of this T cell receptor (beta chain) is a study of T cells in Graves' hyperthyroidism and ophthalmopathy. Study-wide results and caveats: Ophthalmopathy prediction by the model preceded onset by a median roughly 6.3 months.

There are 14 residues in the CDR3. Germline V gene data show CDR1 as SGHDT and CDR2 as YYEEEE. The V end was cut by 5 bases, the J end by 5 bases, with 13 bases between. The source material, RNA transcripts, was used to amplify TCR beta CDR3 regions. Initially, a first-round RT-PCR of the TCR CDR3 employed the HTBI primer set. TCRdb fed the multiplex PCR reads into MiXCR, producing one record per CDR3 protein. The table includes 500,000 to 650,000 distinct CDR3 sequences, about 46% detected once. Uncontrolled infection, other autoimmune disease, pregnancy or lactation excluded patients. The diagnostic basis comprised clinical symptoms, serum thyroxine and TRAb, thyroid ultrasound and orbital computed tomography. About this clonotype itself: Antigen specificity is unknown.

This sequence was found in an adult woman with Graves' disease, either hyperthyroidism or ophthalmopathy (not recorded which). The chain has TRBV5-6 and TRBJ1-4; no clear D. Sequenced sample: peripheral blood or thyroid tissue (not recorded which). The DNA for the CDR3 is TGTGCCAGCAGAAGAACGGGGTACAATGAAAAACTGTTTTTT. Translated: CASRRTGYNEKLFF.